The rows below give T cell receptor beta chains drawn from one sample of a study of control samples from healthy donors and cancer patients. Using immunoSEQ multiplex PCR, the repertoire was profiled, and TCRdb retains in-frame clones only, with some absent. Of about 120,000 clones in the sample, around 92% were seen once. Material for sequencing was blood. These receptors were taken from a man over 45 in good health. Each CDR3 is given with its conserved first and last residue. A D gene is named only where the DNA matches it firmly. Only some rows state a clone size, as once, few, many or a class for expanded clones.

abundance,j_gene,d_gene,v_gene,CDR3nt,CDR3aa
once,TRBJ1-2,NA,TRBV24-1,TGTGCCACCAGTGATTTCCAAGGGTATTGCTATGGCTACACCTTC,CATSDFQGYCYGYTF
NA,TRBJ1-1,TRBD1,TRBV5-1,TGCGCCAGCAGCGTGACAGGGTTCACTGAAGCTTTCTTT,CASSVTGFTEAFF
NA,TRBJ1-2,TRBD1,TRBV30,TGTGCCTGGATCTTCAGGGGGCGTCCCTATGGCTACACCTTC,CAWIFRGRPYGYTF
NA,TRBJ2-3,NA,TRBV7-2,TGTGCCAGCAGCTCACAGGGTTCTCCCGCAGATACGCAGTATTTT,CASSSQGSPADTQYF
NA,TRBJ2-3,TRBD2,TRBV9,TGTGCCAGCAGCGCTGACGGACTAGCAGGAGATACGCAGTATTTT,CASSADGLAGDTQYF
NA,TRBJ2-5,TRBD1,TRBV7-9,TGTGCCAGCAGCTCCGGACAGGGCCAAGAGACCCAGTACTTC,CASSSGQGQETQYF
NA,TRBJ2-1,TRBD2,TRBV5-1,TGCGCCAGCAGCACGACTAGCGGGGAATACAATGAGCAGTTCTTC,CASSTTSGEYNEQFF
NA,TRBJ1-1,NA,TRBV7-9,TGTGCCAGCAGCTTAGTTGGGACCGCGAACACTGAAGCTTTCTTT,CASSLVGTANTEAFF
once,TRBJ2-6,NA,TRBV6-5,TGTGCCAGCAGAAGGGCAAGCTCTGGGGCCAACGTCCTGACTTTC,CASRRASSGANVLTF
NA,TRBJ1-5,NA,TRBV29-1,TGCAGCGTTGGAGAGGGGGGTCGCAATCAGCCCCAGCATTTT,CSVGEGGRNQPQHF
NA,TRBJ1-2,NA,TRBV9,TGTGCCAGCAGAGGAGAGCAGGGGACGGGCTACACCTTC,CASRGEQGTGYTF
NA,TRBJ1-4,NA,TRBV12-3/TRBV12-4,TGTGCCAGCACCCCGGGGGGTCCACTGTTTTTT,CASTPGGPLFF
NA,TRBJ2-1,TRBD2,TRBV19,TGTGCCAGTAGGGTCGGGACTAGCGGTCAGAGCTCCTACAATGAGCAGTTCTTC,CASRVGTSGQSSYNEQFF
NA,TRBJ2-7,NA,TRBV18,TGTGCCAGCTCCCCCACAGGTTCCCACGAGCAGTACTTC,CASSPTGSHEQYF
NA,TRBJ1-4,NA,TRBV2,TGTGCCAGCAGTGGGACAGAGAATGAAAAACTGTTTTTT,CASSGTENEKLFF
NA,TRBJ2-5,TRBD1,TRBV11-1,TGTGCCAGCAGCTCCCCTCGGACAGGCTTAAATGAGACCCAGTACTTC,CASSSPRTGLNETQYF
once,TRBJ1-1,NA,TRBV29-1,TGCAGCGTTGAAAGGGAGAAGGGCACTGAAGCTTTCTTT,CSVEREKGTEAFF
NA,TRBJ1-3,NA,TRBV9,TGTGCCAGCAGCGTAGGAGGATTTCTTTCTGGAAACACCATATATTTT,CASSVGGFLSGNTIYF
few,TRBJ2-3,TRBD2,TRBV6-5,TGTGCCAGCAGCCTGGGGAGGGTGCAGTATTTT,CASSLGRVQYF
NA,TRBJ1-1,NA,TRBV19,TGTGCCAGTAGTACCCAGATGAACACTGAAGCTTTCTTT,CASSTQMNTEAFF
once,TRBJ2-7,NA,TRBV5-6,TGTGCCAGCAGCTTGGACGGCGGCGGCTACGAGCAGTACTTC,CASSLDGGGYEQYF
NA,TRBJ1-4,TRBD1,TRBV15,TGTGCCACCAGCAGAGCCGACAGGGGCAAATTCTCGGAGGAAAAACTGTTTTTT,CATSRADRGKFSEEKLFF
NA,TRBJ2-5,NA,TRBV10-3,TGTGCCATCACTCGAGGAGCTGGGGAGACCCAGTACTTC,CAITRGAGETQYF
NA,TRBJ1-4,NA,TRBV5-1,TGCGCCAGCAGCTGGGAACAGGGACAAAAACTGTTTTTT,CASSWEQGQKLFF
NA,TRBJ2-7,NA,TRBV6-5,TGTGCCAGCAGTTACTCGATGCAGGGACGATCCTACGAGCAGTACTTC,CASSYSMQGRSYEQYF
NA,TRBJ1-1,NA,TRBV9,TGTGCCAGCAGCGGGAGGGCCGACACTGAAGCTTTCTTT,CASSGRADTEAFF
once,TRBJ2-1,NA,TRBV6-1,TGTGCCAGCAGTGAATACGGACATGAGCAGTTCTTC,CASSEYGHEQFF
NA,TRBJ1-1,NA,TRBV11-2,TGTGCCAGCAGCCCTGGAGGGATCTTAGACACTGAAGCTTTCTTT,CASSPGGILDTEAFF
NA,TRBJ2-4,NA,TRBV14,TGTGCCAGCAGCCAAGTCTTGTCAGTTGGCAAAAACATTCAGTACTTC,CASSQVLSVGKNIQYF
NA,TRBJ2-3,TRBD2,TRBV19,TGTGCCAGTAGTGGGGGACTACCTAGCACAGATACGCAGTATTTT,CASSGGLPSTDTQYF
few,TRBJ1-6,NA,TRBV2,TGTGCCAGCATCCTACAGAGCTCCTATAATTCACCCCTCCACTTT,CASILQSSYNSPLHF
many,TRBJ1-1,NA,TRBV5-1,TGCGCCAGCAGCTGGGGGTCTTATACGAACACTGAAGCTTTCTTT,CASSWGSYTNTEAFF
NA,TRBJ1-1,NA,TRBV7-9,TGTGCCAGCAGCTCCAGCAGGAACACTGAAGCTTTCTTT,CASSSSRNTEAFF
NA,TRBJ2-6,NA,TRBV28,TGTGCCAGCAAACAATCCTCTGGGGCCAACGTCCTGACTTTC,CASKQSSGANVLTF
NA,TRBJ2-2,TRBD1,TRBV11-3,TGTGCCAGCAGCTTCGGACAGGTCGACACCGGGGAGCTGTTTTTT,CASSFGQVDTGELFF
few,TRBJ1-6,TRBD1,TRBV6-2/TRBV6-3,TGTGCCAGCAGTTACGGGACAGGCGAAGGGTCACCCCTCCACTTT,CASSYGTGEGSPLHF
NA,TRBJ1-6,NA,TRBV5-4,TGTGCCAGCAGCTTGGCGGGGACGGCCAATTCACCCCTCCACTTT,CASSLAGTANSPLHF
NA,TRBJ2-5,TRBD2,TRBV7-9,TGTGCCAGCAGCTTGGGACTAGCAACACTATTCCAAGAGACCCAGTACTTC,CASSLGLATLFQETQYF
NA,TRBJ1-2,NA,TRBV2,TGTGCCAGCAGCCCAGGACCCTCTTATGGCTACACCTTC,CASSPGPSYGYTF
few,TRBJ1-6,NA,TRBV10-1,TGCGCCAGCAGTGAGTCCCGGGAGGAGGGGGATTCACCCCTCCACTTT,CASSESREEGDSPLHF
NA,TRBJ2-5,NA,TRBV5-5,TGTGCCAGCATTCGTACGGGTAGGGGGGCAGAGACCCAGTACTTC,CASIRTGRGAETQYF
NA,TRBJ1-4,NA,TRBV12-3/TRBV12-4,TGTGCCAGCAGTTATACCCCTAGGGAAAAACTGTTTTTT,CASSYTPREKLFF
few,TRBJ2-7,TRBD1,TRBV9,TGTGCCAGCAGCGAAGGACAGGGGCGGCAAGAGCAGTACTTC,CASSEGQGRQEQYF
NA,TRBJ1-1,NA,TRBV6-5,TGTGCCAGCAGCCCCTGGGAGGATAGCACTGAAGCTTTCTTT,CASSPWEDSTEAFF
NA,TRBJ1-1,NA,TRBV5-1,TGCGCCAGCAGCGTTTGGGGCCAAAAAGGCACTGAAGCTTTCTTT,CASSVWGQKGTEAFF
once,TRBJ2-7,TRBD1,TRBV3-1/TRBV3-2,TGTGCCAGCAGCCAAGCGGGACAGGTTTGGAACTACGAGCAGTACTTC,CASSQAGQVWNYEQYF
NA,TRBJ1-1,NA,TRBV20-1,TGCAGTGCTAGTGGTGTGTTGAGAGCGGCGGACACTGAAGCTTTCTTT,CSASGVLRAADTEAFF
NA,TRBJ1-2,TRBD1,TRBV6-5,TGTGCCAGCAGTTACTCAGGGACAGGCGAGTATGGCTACACCTTC,CASSYSGTGEYGYTF
NA,TRBJ2-6,TRBD1,TRBV19,TGTGCCAGTAGTAGGCCAGGGACAGGGGCATGGGCTGGGGCCAACGTCCTGACTTTC,CASSRPGTGAWAGANVLTF
NA,TRBJ2-7,NA,TRBV29-1,TGCAGCGTTGAGCTAGGGGCTCCCTACGAGCAGTACTTC,CSVELGAPYEQYF
NA,TRBJ1-4,NA,TRBV27,TGTGCCAGCAGTTTTTGGGGGGCTTCTAATGAAAAACTGTTTTTT,CASSFWGASNEKLFF
NA,TRBJ2-5,NA,TRBV7-2,TGTGCCAGCAGCTTAGACTGGGCGGGGAGGGAGACCCAGTACTTC,CASSLDWAGRETQYF